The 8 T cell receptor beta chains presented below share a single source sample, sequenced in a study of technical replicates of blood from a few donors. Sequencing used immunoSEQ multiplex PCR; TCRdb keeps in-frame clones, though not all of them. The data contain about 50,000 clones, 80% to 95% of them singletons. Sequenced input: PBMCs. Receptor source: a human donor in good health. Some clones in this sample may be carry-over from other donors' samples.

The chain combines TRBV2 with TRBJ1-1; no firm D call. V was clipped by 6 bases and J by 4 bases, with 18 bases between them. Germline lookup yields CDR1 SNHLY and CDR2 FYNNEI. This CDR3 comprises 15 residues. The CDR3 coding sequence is TGTGCCAGCAGAGGTGGAGCGGTGGTAGGCACTGAAGCTTTCTTT. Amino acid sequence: CASRGGAVVGTEAFF.

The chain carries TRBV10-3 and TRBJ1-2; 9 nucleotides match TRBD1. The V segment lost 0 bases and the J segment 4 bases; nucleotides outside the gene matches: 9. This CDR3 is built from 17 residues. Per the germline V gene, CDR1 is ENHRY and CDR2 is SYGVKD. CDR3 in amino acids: CAISESGTGKVSYGYTF. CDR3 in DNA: TGTGCCATCAGTGAGTCGGGGACAGGGAAAGTAAGCTATGGCTACACCTTC.

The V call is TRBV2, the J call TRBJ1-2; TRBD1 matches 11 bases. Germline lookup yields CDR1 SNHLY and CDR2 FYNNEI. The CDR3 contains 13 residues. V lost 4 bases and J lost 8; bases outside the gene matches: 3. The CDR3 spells CASSGTGGGGYTF. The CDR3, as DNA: TGTGCCAGCAGTGGGACAGGGGGCGGCGGCTACACCTTC.

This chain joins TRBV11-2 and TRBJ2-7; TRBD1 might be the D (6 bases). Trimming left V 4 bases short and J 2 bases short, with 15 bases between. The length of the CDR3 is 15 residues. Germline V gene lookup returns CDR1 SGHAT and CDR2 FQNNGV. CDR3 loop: CASSSATGLTYEQYF. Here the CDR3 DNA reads TGTGCCAGCAGCTCTGCGACAGGTCTTACCTACGAGCAGTACTTC.

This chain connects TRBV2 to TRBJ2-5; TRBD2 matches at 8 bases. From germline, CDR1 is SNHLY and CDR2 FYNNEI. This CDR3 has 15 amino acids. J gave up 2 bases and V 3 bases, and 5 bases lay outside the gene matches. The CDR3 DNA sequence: TGTGCCAGCAGTGACGGTCGGGGGGGACAAGAGACCCAGTACTTC. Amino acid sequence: CASSDGRGGQETQYF. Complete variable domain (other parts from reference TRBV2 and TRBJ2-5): EPEVTQTPSHQVTQMGQEVILRCVPISNHLYFYWYRQILGQKVEFLVSFYNNEISEKSEIFDDQFSVERPDGSNFTLKIRSTKLEDSAMYFCASSDGRGGQETQYFGPGTRLLVL.

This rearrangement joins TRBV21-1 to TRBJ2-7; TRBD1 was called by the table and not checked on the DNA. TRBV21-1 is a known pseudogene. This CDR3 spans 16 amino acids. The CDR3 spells CASSKARTGAIYEQYF. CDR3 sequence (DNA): TGTGCCAGCAGCAAAGCTAGAACAGGGGCAATCTACGAGCAGTACTTC.

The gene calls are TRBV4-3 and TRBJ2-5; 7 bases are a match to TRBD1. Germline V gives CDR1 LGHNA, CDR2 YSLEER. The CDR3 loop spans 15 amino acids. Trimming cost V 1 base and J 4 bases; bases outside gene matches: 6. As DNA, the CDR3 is TGCGCCAGCAGCCAAGGGATGACAGGGACAGAGACCCAGTACTTC. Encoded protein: CASSQGMTGTETQYF.

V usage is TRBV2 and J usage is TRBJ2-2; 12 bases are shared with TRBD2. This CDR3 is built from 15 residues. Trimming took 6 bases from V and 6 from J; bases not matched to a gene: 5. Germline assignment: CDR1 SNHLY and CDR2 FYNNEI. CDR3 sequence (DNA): TGTGCCAGCAGAAGGACTAGCGGGGAAGCCGGGGAGCTGTTTTTT. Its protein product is CASRRTSGEAGELFF.